The sequence of this TCR beta chain was determined in a study of blood T cell repertoires in COVID-19. Study-wide background: Acute and convalescent COVID-19 specimens originated in the United States, Italy and Spain. From T cells, B-cell-depleted T cells, or PBMCs came the material, which was cDNA or gDNA.

The authors' processing: Amplification of reference gene primers provided the estimated nucleated cell counts. Sequenced by immunoSEQ multiplex PCR; TCRdb stores in-frame clones only, minus some. V and J calls and clone size are as listed in that table; D and trimming were resolved from the DNA. This sample has 200,000 or so clones, with roughly nine tenths found just once. In Seattle, patients joined the study during active infection and were tracked longitudinally. V was cut by 3 bases and J by 5 bases, with 10 bases left in between. This CDR3 region has 13 residues. Per germline, CDR1 MNHNS and CDR2 SASEGT.

This chain uses TRBV6-1 with TRBJ2-5; D not resolved. Sequencing was done on a sample of peripheral blood. This TCR came from a man in his 60s with COVID-19, enrolled during active disease. The CDR3 DNA reads TGTGCCAGCAGTGATAGTCTTAGTGAGACCCAGTACTTC. It encodes CASSDSLSETQYF.